Listed below are T cell receptor beta chains from one sample, sequenced in a study of blood T cell repertoires in COVID-19. Sequenced by immunoSEQ multiplex PCR; TCRdb stores in-frame clones only, minus some. The sample has around 47,000 clones; 81% are singletons. Material for sequencing was peripheral blood. The source is a woman aged 80 or older with COVID-19, enrolled during active disease. Each CDR3 is given with its conserved first and last residue. D genes are given only for firm matches. Not all rows give a size; the values are once, few, many and, for expanded clones, a class.

D,V,size,J,CDR3,DNA
TRBD1,TRBV11-2,-,TRBJ2-2,CAAADRPNTGELFF,TGTGCAGCAGCGGACAGGCCGAACACCGGGGAGCTGTTTTTT
-,TRBV27,-,TRBJ2-3,CASKRMGRAMLTDTQYF,TGTGCCAGTAAACGTATGGGCAGGGCGATGCTGACAGATACGCAGTATTTT
TRBD1,TRBV7-3,-,TRBJ2-2,CASSFPGQGGANTGELFF,TGTGCCAGCAGCTTTCCGGGACAGGGGGGCGCGAACACCGGGGAGCTGTTTTTT
TRBD1,TRBV19,-,TRBJ2-5,CASRNPGQGAGETQYF,TGTGCCAGTAGAAATCCGGGACAGGGGGCCGGCGAGACCCAGTACTTC
TRBD2,TRBV11-2,-,TRBJ2-2,CASSLDQLAANTGELFF,TGTGCCAGCAGCTTAGATCAACTAGCGGCGAACACCGGGGAGCTGTTTTTT
-,TRBV5-1,-,TRBJ2-2,CASSLGQPNTGELFF,TGCGCCAGCAGCTTGGGACAGCCGAACACCGGGGAGCTGTTTTTT
-,TRBV2,-,TRBJ1-5,CASSADGAGGQPQHF,TGTGCCAGCAGTGCGGACGGGGCCGGGGGGCAGCCCCAGCATTTT
TRBD1,TRBV5-1,few,TRBJ1-3,CASSSQGDGNTIYF,TGCGCCAGCAGCTCACAGGGGGACGGAAACACCATATATTTT
-,TRBV19,-,TRBJ1-5,CASSIPGSYQPQHF,TGTGCCAGTAGTATTCCGGGATCCTATCAGCCCCAGCATTTT
TRBD1,TRBV7-9,once,TRBJ1-5,CASSGTGFNQPQHF,TGTGCCAGTTCAGGGACAGGGTTCAATCAGCCCCAGCATTTT
TRBD1,TRBV6-5,-,TRBJ2-5,CASRSGGSETQYF,TGTGCCAGCAGATCAGGGGGATCAGAGACCCAGTACTTC
-,TRBV2,-,TRBJ2-5,CASSEANKETQYF,TGTGCCAGCAGTGAAGCAAACAAAGAGACCCAGTACTTC
-,TRBV3-1/TRBV3-2,-,TRBJ1-4,CASSLGAGGEEKLFF,TGTGCCAGCAGCCTGGGGGCGGGGGGAGAGGAAAAACTGTTTTTT
-,TRBV4-1,once,TRBJ2-2,CASSQPDRLAGELFF,TGCGCCAGCAGCCAACCCGACAGGTTGGCCGGGGAGCTGTTTTTT
TRBD1,TRBV19,-,TRBJ1-1,CASSMTGGNTEAFF,TGTGCCAGTAGTATGACAGGGGGCAATACTGAAGCTTTCTTT
-,TRBV12-3/TRBV12-4,medium-sized,TRBJ1-1,CASGVWTEAFF,TGTGCCTCGGGGGTTTGGACTGAAGCTTTCTTT
-,TRBV18,-,TRBJ1-2,CASSLGRAWGYTF,TGTGCCAGCTCACTCGGTCGCGCCTGGGGCTACACCTTC
TRBD1,TRBV27,few,TRBJ1-5,CASRDRPRSNQPQHF,TGTGCCAGCAGGGACAGGCCCCGTAGCAATCAGCCCCAGCATTTT
-,TRBV7-9,-,TRBJ2-7,CASSTGGSYEQYF,TGTGCCAGCAGCACGGGCGGGTCCTACGAGCAGTACTTC
-,TRBV6-2/TRBV6-3,-,TRBJ2-1,CASSSVGGEQFF,TGTGCCAGCAGTTCCGTGGGGGGTGAGCAGTTCTTC
TRBD2,TRBV24-1,-,TRBJ2-2,CATSDRTSGIYGELFF,TGTGCCACCAGTGACCGGACTAGCGGCATCTACGGGGAGCTGTTTTTT
-,TRBV18,-,TRBJ1-5,CASSPQQNSNQPQHF,TGTGCCAGCTCACCACAACAAAATAGCAATCAGCCCCAGCATTTT
-,TRBV2,-,TRBJ2-1,CASSVHRYNEQFF,TGTGCCAGCAGTGTCCACAGATACAATGAGCAGTTCTTC
-,TRBV3-1/TRBV3-2,once,TRBJ2-7,CASSQGNSYYEQYF,TGTGCCAGCAGCCAAGGAAATAGCTACTACGAGCAGTACTTC
TRBD2,TRBV9,-,TRBJ2-1,CASSVPRTSANPYNEQFF,TGTGCCAGCAGCGTACCCCGGACTAGCGCTAATCCTTACAATGAGCAGTTCTTC
TRBD2,TRBV9,-,TRBJ2-1,CASSVALAGYNEQFF,TGTGCCAGCAGCGTAGCACTAGCGGGATACAATGAGCAGTTCTTC
TRBD1,TRBV30,-,TRBJ2-5,CAWRPQPSRGPRLLYQETQYF,TGTGCCTGGAGGCCCCAACCGAGCAGGGGGCCCCGGTTACTCTACCAAGAGACCCAGTACTTC
TRBD1,TRBV11-2,-,TRBJ1-5,CASSVTGGQPQHF,TGTGCCAGCAGCGTCACAGGGGGCCAGCCCCAGCATTTT
-,TRBV30,-,TRBJ1-3,CAWSGTASGNTIYF,TGTGCCTGGAGTGGGACAGCCTCTGGAAACACCATATATTTT
-,TRBV30,-,TRBJ2-7,CACRDSSTSSYEQYF,TGTGCCTGCAGGGACTCATCTACGTCATCCTACGAGCAGTACTTC
TRBD1,TRBV6-6,-,TRBJ2-6,CASSLSWDRGSGANVLTF,TGTGCCAGCAGTCTGTCTTGGGACAGGGGCTCTGGGGCCAACGTCCTGACTTTC
TRBD1,TRBV5-4,few,TRBJ1-2,CASSLGGGIGYTF,TGTGCCAGCAGCTTAGGAGGGGGCATTGGCTACACCTTC
TRBD1,TRBV6-6,once,TRBJ2-7,CASSLQGAPGEQYF,TGTGCCAGCAGTTTACAGGGGGCGCCCGGCGAGCAGTACTTC
TRBD1,TRBV18,-,TRBJ1-2,CASSQRQGALGYTF,TGTGCCAGCTCACAGAGACAGGGGGCCTTGGGCTACACCTTC
TRBD1,TRBV19,-,TRBJ2-6,CASRLTGGSSGANVLTF,TGTGCCAGTAGGTTGACAGGGGGTAGCTCTGGGGCCAACGTCCTGACTTTC
TRBD2,TRBV19,-,TRBJ2-1,CASSRRLTSGSLNEQFF,TGTGCCAGTAGTAGACGCTTGACTAGCGGGAGTTTGAATGAGCAGTTCTTC
-,TRBV21-1,once,TRBJ2-1,CASRGGGSAYNEQFF,TGTGCCAGCCGGGGGGGCGGGAGCGCCTACAATGAGCAGTTCTTC